These 24 T cell receptor beta chains were all obtained from the same sample, sequenced in a study of T cells after yellow fever vaccination. TCRdb analysed the 5' RACE reads with MiXCR anew, one entry per CDR3 protein. Of roughly 62,000 distinct CDR3 sequences in the sample, more than 5.5% were seen once. The sample in question was CD8+ T cells sorted from PBMCs, obtained on the day of the first yellow fever vaccination. These receptors originate from a man between 18 and 29 years old who received the YFV17D yellow fever vaccine.

V is TRBV5-6 and J is TRBJ1-2; possibly TRBD1 for D (5 bases). CDR1 is SGHDT and CDR2 is YYEEEE in the germline V gene. This CDR3 is built from 16 residues. Trimming removed 0 bases from V and 3 bases from J, with 15 bases in between. The CDR3 bases are TGTGCCAGCAGCTTGGCCGTAGGGGACGCTTACTATGGCTACACCTTC. Its translation is CASSLAVGDAYYGYTF.

The rearrangement links TRBV4-1 to TRBJ1-2; 7 bases map to TRBD1. CDR3 length equals 14 residues. Germline loops: CDR1 MGHRA, CDR2 YSYEKL. Germline trimming cut 1 base from V and 6 bases from J; bases unmatched to any gene: 5. CDR3 amino acids: CASSQGGTANGYTF. The CDR3 bases are TGCGCCAGCAGCCAAGGAGGGACAGCGAATGGCTACACCTTC.

This clonotype was recorded at least ten times. The J gene is TRBJ2-4, the V gene TRBV11-2, with D possibly TRBD1 on 5 matching bases. The germline V and J ends were trimmed by 2 bases and 1 base, with 15 bases remaining between them. Germline assignment: CDR1 SGHAT and CDR2 FQNNGV. The CDR3 consists of 17 residues. As DNA, the CDR3 is TGTGCCAGCAGCTTAAGGGGTCAGAGGATTGCCAAAAACATTCAGTACTTC. It specifies CASSLRGQRIAKNIQYF.

V and J are TRBV6-1 and TRBJ1-5, with a possible D match to TRBD1 (5 bases). V was cut by 6 bases and J by 6 bases, with 15 bases left in between. The CDR3 extends over 14 amino acids. Germline loops: CDR1 MNHNS, CDR2 SASEGT. The CDR3 region is CASRPSIGGQPQHF. The DNA for the CDR3 is TGTGCCAGCAGACCATCGATTGGGGGTCAGCCCCAGCATTTT.

The V call is TRBV7-9, the J call TRBJ2-3; TRBD2 matches at 7 bases. The length of the CDR3 is 17 residues. The germline CDR1 and CDR2 sequences are SEHNR and FQNEAQ (reference sequence). V dropped 4 bases and J dropped 2; count of bases not matched to a gene: 12. The CDR3 DNA reads as TGTGCCAGCAGCTCGATAGGACTAGGCCCTGCCACAGATACGCAGTATTTT. Its protein is CASSSIGLGPATDTQYF.

The V call is TRBV27, the J call TRBJ2-2; D call uncertain. Germline loops: CDR1 MNHEY, CDR2 SMNVEV (reference sequence). The CDR3 is 13 amino acids. V was shortened by 6 bases and J by 3 bases, with 8 bases between the two germline ends. CDR3 sequence reads: CASSRRDTGELFF. DNA for the CDR3: TGTGCCAGCAGCAGACGGGACACCGGGGAGCTGTTTTTT.

This clonotype came up a few times. The chain has TRBV7-9 and TRBJ2-3, with D maybe TRBD2 (5 bases). Trimming stripped 6 bases from V and 0 bases from J, with 19 bases between. This CDR3 contains 17 residues. The germline CDR1 and CDR2 sequences are SEHNR and FQNEAQ (reference sequence). CDR3: CASRPRDYRPSTDTQYF. CDR3 DNA: TGTGCCAGCAGGCCACGAGACTACCGCCCAAGCACAGATACGCAGTATTTT.

This clonotype was counted ten times or more. The rearrangement uses TRBV24-1 and TRBJ1-5, with 7 bases matching TRBD1. Germline values: CDR1 KGHDR, CDR2 SFDVKD. V gave up 4 bases and J gave up 3 bases; unmatched junction bases: 5. This CDR3 contains 15 residues. DNA for the CDR3: TGTGCCACCAGTGAGGGCAGGGGGGACAATCAGCCCCAGCATTTT. Translating it yields CATSEGRGDNQPQHF.

In its sample, this clonotype was seen many times. The chain is built from TRBV4-1 and TRBJ1-5, with no clear D. V lost 0 bases, J lost 1 base, and 10 bases lay in between. The length of the CDR3 is 16 residues. In germline, CDR1 is MGHRA, CDR2 YSYEKL. This CDR3 reads CASSQDVGMSNQPQHF. The CDR3 DNA follows: TGCGCCAGCAGCCAAGATGTGGGGATGAGCAATCAGCCCCAGCATTTT.

There are a few counts of this clonotype. The V call is TRBV11-2, the J call TRBJ1-5; no clear D gene. The V end lost 1 base, the J end lost 2 bases, and 9 bases lay between the germline ends. Looked up from germline, CDR1 is SGHAT and CDR2 is FQNNGV. The CDR3 is 15 amino acids. Here the CDR3 reads CASSLGYVGNQPQHF. In DNA form, the CDR3 reads TGTGCCAGCAGCTTAGGGTATGTGGGCAATCAGCCCCAGCATTTT.

V and J are TRBV11-2 and TRBJ2-7; D is possibly TRBD1 (5 bases). CDR1 is SGHAT and CDR2 is FQNNGV in the germline V gene. The CDR3 consists of 15 residues. V was pared by 5 bases and J by 7 bases, with 21 bases between. The CDR3 DNA reads TGTGCCAGCAGCGAAGGGGTAGCCCAGAGAGGTGAGCAGTACTTC. Residues: CASSEGVAQRGEQYF.

This clonotype showed up many times. The V and J genes are TRBV6-4 and TRBJ2-3, with D tentatively TRBD2 (7 bases). The V gene's germline CDR1 is MRHNA and CDR2 SNTAGT. CDR3 length equals 14 residues. Trimming cost V 3 bases and J 4 bases, with 11 bases left between them. The CDR3 DNA is TGTGCCAGCAGTGAAGAGGGGGGGCCAGATACGCAGTATTTT. This sequence encodes CASSEEGGPDTQYF.

The J gene is TRBJ2-5, the V gene TRBV12-3 or TRBV12-4; no reliable D call. The CDR3 is 13 amino acids. V was trimmed by 5 bases and J by 5 bases, leaving 12 bases between them. The DNA of the CDR3 is TGTGCCAGCAGTCAGAGCGAAAGGGAGACCCAGTACTTC. Translated: CASSQSERETQYF.

The chain links TRBV4-1 to TRBJ2-3; the match to TRBD2 covers 12 bases. Germline V gives CDR1 MGHRA, CDR2 YSYEKL. J was trimmed by 6 bases and V by 1 base; bases with no gene match: 8. The CDR3 spans 17 residues. The CDR3 region is CASSQGLAGAYVDTQYF. CDR3 nucleotides: TGCGCCAGCAGCCAAGGACTAGCGGGGGCCTACGTCGATACGCAGTATTTT.

Ten or more counts support this clonotype. V and J are TRBV7-3 and TRBJ1-3; the D gene is possibly TRBD1 (5 bases). Germline values: CDR1 SGHTA, CDR2 FQGTGA. CDR3 size: 16 residues. V was clipped by 5 bases and J by 0 bases, with 14 bases between them. Written as DNA, the CDR3 is TGTGCCAGCAGCGCAGGGTTGGGCGACTCTGGAAACACCATATATTTT. Translating gives CASSAGLGDSGNTIYF.

This clonotype was found a few times. V usage is TRBV6-1 and J usage is TRBJ2-2; 9 positions match TRBD1. The junction had 8 bases not matched to a gene; V was cut back by 4 bases and J by 5 bases. The CDR3 runs 16 residues. Germline values: CDR1 MNHNS, CDR2 SASEGT. CDR3 amino acids: CASSVTGGYSTGELFF. The CDR3 DNA reads TGTGCCAGCAGTGTGACAGGGGGATACTCTACCGGGGAGCTGTTTTTT.

There are many counts of this clonotype. The gene calls are TRBV4-2 and TRBJ2-1, with TRBD2 identical over 10 bases. This CDR3 contains 17 residues. CDR1 LGHNA and CDR2 YNFKEQ come from the germline V gene. J lost 4 bases, V lost 2 bases, and 8 bases had no gene match. CDR3 amino acids: CASSQNLPSGGYNEQFF. CDR3 nucleotides: TGTGCCAGCAGCCAAAACTTACCTAGCGGGGGATACAATGAGCAGTTCTTC.

This chain uses TRBV15 with TRBJ2-3; the D call may be TRBD1 or TRBD2 (6 bases each). CDR1 and CDR2 from the germline V gene are LNHNV and YYDKDF (reference sequence). The CDR3 consists of 17 residues. With 1 base removed from V and 0 bases from J, the gap between germline ends came to 14 bases. In nucleotides, the CDR3 is TGTGCCACCAGCAGAGTACGGGGGCCTTTTAGCACAGATACGCAGTATTTT. This translates into CATSRVRGPFSTDTQYF.

The chain joins TRBV4-3 to TRBJ2-5; a possible D gene is TRBD2 (5 bases). Germline V gives CDR1 LGHNA, CDR2 YSLEER. Trimming took off 3 bases at V and 5 bases at J, with 19 bases between the two ends. The CDR3 length is 16 residues. The CDR3 nucleotides are TGCGCCAGCAGCCAGGGCGCTACCGGGATCCAGGAGACCCAGTACTTC. It codes for CASSQGATGIQETQYF.

At least ten counts were recorded for this clonotype. The V and J genes are TRBV6-2 or TRBV6-3 and TRBJ2-7, with 10 nucleotides matching TRBD1. This CDR3 comprises 17 residues. Unmatched junction bases numbered 11, after V lost 4 bases and J lost 2 bases. The V gene's germline CDR1 is MNHEY and CDR2 SVGEGT. The DNA for the CDR3 is TGTGCCAGCAGTTTTCACATCTCCGGGACAGGGGCCTACGAGCAGTACGTC. Translation gives CASSFHISGTGAYEQYV.

This clonotype was seen more than once but under ten times. J is TRBJ1-2 and V is TRBV6-2 or TRBV6-3; 8 nucleotides match TRBD1. The germline V gene encodes CDR1 MNHEY and CDR2 SVGEGT. CDR3 length: 15 residues. Trimming cost V 2 bases and J 4 bases; bases outside gene matches: 6. The CDR3 reads CASSYDGDRGYGYTF. DNA for the CDR3: TGTGCCAGCAGTTACGACGGAGACAGGGGCTATGGCTACACCTTC.

This chain joins TRBV6-1 and TRBJ2-7, with 9 bases that match TRBD1. This CDR3 contains 15 residues. The germline CDR1 and CDR2 sequences are MNHNS and SASEGT. The V and J ends lost 6 bases and 2 bases, in that order; junction bases with no gene match: 8. The CDR3 DNA reads as TGTGCCAGCAGCACCGGGACAGGGCTTACCTACGAGCAGTACGTC. It is translated as CASSTGTGLTYEQYV.

The CDR3 here is CASSLGVSAVQETQYF. The CDR3 region has the DNA TGCGCCAGCAGCTTGGGAGTGAGCGCGGTCCAAGAGACCCAGTACTTC. This chain connects TRBV5-1 to TRBJ2-5, with D uncertain. The CDR3 consists of 16 residues. The germline V gene encodes CDR1 SGHRS and CDR2 YFSETQ. V lost 0 bases and J lost 1, with 13 bases in between.

This clonotype was picked up many times. This rearrangement joins TRBV6-5 to TRBJ1-2; D not certain. There are 13 residues in the CDR3. Germline CDR1 MNHEY, CDR2 SVGAGI. V was shortened by 2 bases and J by 6 bases, with 10 bases between the two germline ends. CDR3 bases: TGTGCCAGCAGTTACAGTGCACGGGATGGCTACACCTTC. Translation: CASSYSARDGYTF.